This TCR beta chain was found in a study of Ad26.COV2.S vaccination and SARS-CoV-2 variants. Study results and limitations: Comparability of non-spike TCR breadth was observed across vaccine and placebo recipients.

TCRdb's table, derived via immunoSEQ multiplex PCR, lists solely in-frame clones and lacks some. The table has about 400,000 clones, 75% to 90% seen once. CDR3 length equals 16 residues. With 0 bases removed from V and 2 bases from J, the gap between germline ends came to 14 bases. CDR1 and CDR2 from the germline V gene are MGHRA and YSYEKL. Sample treatment: roughly 18 received Ad26.COV2.S at low or high dose, single or two shots; about 5 received placebo; per-sample allocation not given. Repertoires come from day 63 after the first vaccine or placebo injection. A note on this clone: Antigen unknown.

The TCR sequence derives from a person between 18 and 65 years old who received the Ad26.COV2.S COVID-19 vaccine or a placebo. This specimen consisted of peripheral blood, obtained in a trial of Ad26.COV2.S vaccine versus placebo. The gene calls are TRBV4-1 and TRBJ2-7; D is possibly TRBD2 (5 bases). DNA of the CDR3: TGCGCCAGCAGCCAAGAAAATAGCGCCGAAACCTACGAGCAGTACTTC. Translated, it gives CASSQENSAETYEQYF.